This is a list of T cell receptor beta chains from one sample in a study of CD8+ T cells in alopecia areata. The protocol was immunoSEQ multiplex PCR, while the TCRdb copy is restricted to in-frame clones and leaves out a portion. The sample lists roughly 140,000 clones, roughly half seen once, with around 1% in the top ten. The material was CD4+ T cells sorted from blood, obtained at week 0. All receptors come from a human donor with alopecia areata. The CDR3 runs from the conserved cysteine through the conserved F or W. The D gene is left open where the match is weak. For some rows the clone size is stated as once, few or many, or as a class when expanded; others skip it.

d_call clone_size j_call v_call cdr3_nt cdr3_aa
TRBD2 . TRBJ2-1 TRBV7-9 TGTGCCAGCAGCTTAATGTCTAGCGGTGGGGGCAATGAGCAGTTCTTC CASSLMSSGGGNEQFF
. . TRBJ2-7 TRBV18 TGTGCCAGCTCACCTAGCTCCTACGAGCAGTACTTC CASSPSSYEQYF
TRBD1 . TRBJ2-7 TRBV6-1 TGTGCCAGCAGTGAAGGGACAGGGGTTTACGAGCAGTACTTC CASSEGTGVYEQYF
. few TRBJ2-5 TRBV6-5 TGTGCCAGCAGTTACCTATTACACGGGAAGAAGAACTTC CASSYLLHGKKNF
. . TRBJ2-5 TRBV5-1 TGCGCCAGCAGCAGGGGGGTTCGGGAGACCCAGTACTTC CASSRGVRETQYF
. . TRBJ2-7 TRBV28 TGTGCCAGCACCTCGGGCGGAAGGACCTACGAGCAGTACTTC CASTSGGRTYEQYF
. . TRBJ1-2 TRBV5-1 TGCGCCAGCAGCCCCGGGGCAGAAACTAACTATGGCTACACCTTC CASSPGAETNYGYTF
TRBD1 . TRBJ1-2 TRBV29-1 TGCAGCGTCGGACAGGGGGCCTATGGCTACACCTTC CSVGQGAYGYTF
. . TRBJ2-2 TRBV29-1 TGCAGCGGAGGACTTCCAAACACCGGGGAGCTGTTTTTT CSGGLPNTGELFF
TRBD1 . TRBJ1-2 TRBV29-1 TGCAGCGTTGATGGGACAGTCTATGGCTACACCTTC CSVDGTVYGYTF
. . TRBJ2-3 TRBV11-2 TGTGCCAGCAGCTTAAGGTTGGCGGATACGCAGTATTTT CASSLRLADTQYF
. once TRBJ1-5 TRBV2 TGTGCCAGCAGCGAGGATCCCTCGTCGGCTCAGCCCCAGCATTTT CASSEDPSSAQPQHF
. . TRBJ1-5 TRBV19 TGTGCCAGCGGGGGAGCTGGGGTTCAGCCCCAGCATTTT CASGGAGVQPQHF
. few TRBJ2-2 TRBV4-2 TGTGCCAGCAGCCAAGATGCCGGGGAGCTGTTTTTT CASSQDAGELFF
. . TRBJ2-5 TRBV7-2 TGTGCCAGCAGCTCCGGGACTCCAAAGACCCAGTACTTC CASSSGTPKTQYF
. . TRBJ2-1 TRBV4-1 TGCGCCAGCAGCCAAGTGTCCCAGCGGATCTCCTACAATGAGCAGTTCTTC CASSQVSQRISYNEQFF
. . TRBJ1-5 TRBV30 TGTGCCTGGAGTCCCTTAGACCACGCGGGCAATCAGCCCCAGCATTTT CAWSPLDHAGNQPQHF
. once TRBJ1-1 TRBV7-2 TGTGCCAGCAGTCGAGGAGGGGCCTGGGGGACTGAAGCTTTCTTT CASSRGGAWGTEAFF
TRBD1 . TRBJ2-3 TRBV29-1 TGCAGCGTTGAGTCAGGGGGCTTT CSVESGGF
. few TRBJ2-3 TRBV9 TGTGCCAGCAGCGTAGTTGAGGGGCGCACAGATACGCAGTATTTT CASSVVEGRTDTQYF
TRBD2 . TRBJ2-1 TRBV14 TGTGCCAGCAGCCAAGATCGGGTAGCGGGAGGGCGGCAGTTCTTC CASSQDRVAGGRQFF
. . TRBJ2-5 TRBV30 TGTGCCTGGAGTGTAGGAATCCAAGAGACCCAGTACTTC CAWSVGIQETQYF
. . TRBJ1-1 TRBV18 TGTGCCAGCTCACCAGCAGAGCTGTCCAACACTGAAGCTTTCTTT CASSPAELSNTEAFF
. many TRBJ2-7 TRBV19 TGTGCCAGTAGTATCCAAGGAAGACCCTACGAGCAGTACTTC CASSIQGRPYEQYF
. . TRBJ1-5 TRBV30 TGTGCCTGGAGTGAGGACAGCAATCAGCCCCAGCATTTT CAWSEDSNQPQHF
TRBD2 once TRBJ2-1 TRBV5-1 TGCGCCAGCAGCTTGGGGACTAGCGGGGGGATCCTCAATGAGCAGTTCTTC CASSLGTSGGILNEQFF
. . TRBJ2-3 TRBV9 TGTGCCAGCAGCACCCGGACGACTTCGGATACGCAGTATTTT CASSTRTTSDTQYF
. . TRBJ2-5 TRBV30 TGTGCCTGGAGTCCCCGGGCAGGGCGCGAGACCCAGTACTTC CAWSPRAGRETQYF
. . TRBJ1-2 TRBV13 TGTGCCAGCAGCCCTACGGGCAGCGACGACTATGGCTACACCTTC CASSPTGSDDYGYTF
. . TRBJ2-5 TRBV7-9 TGTGCCAGCAGCTTTCAGAAGGCAGAAGAGACCCAGTACTTC CASSFQKAEETQYF
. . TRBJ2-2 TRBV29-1 TGCAGCGTGGGGGACACGAACACCGGGGAGCTGTTTTTT CSVGDTNTGELFF
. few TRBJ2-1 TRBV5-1 TGCGCCAGCAGCTTGGCGGGGGCACACAGCTCCTACAATGAGCAGTTCTTC CASSLAGAHSSYNEQFF
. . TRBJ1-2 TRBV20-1 TGCAGTGCTAGTCAGCAAGGGGGCTACACCTTC CSASQQGGYTF
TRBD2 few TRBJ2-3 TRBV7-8 TGTGCCAGCGGGCGGGAGTACGGCACAGATACGCAGTATTTT CASGREYGTDTQYF
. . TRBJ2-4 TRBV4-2 TGTGCCAGCAGCCCGGGAAGTTGGGGTTGGGACTTC CASSPGSWGWDF
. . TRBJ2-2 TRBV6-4 TGTGCCAGCAGTGCCCTGACAGGGAACACCGGGGAGCTGTTTTTT CASSALTGNTGELFF
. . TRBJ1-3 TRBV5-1 TGCGCCAGCAGCTTCGGGAGAGTCTCTGGAAACACCATATATTTT CASSFGRVSGNTIYF
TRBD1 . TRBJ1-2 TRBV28 TGTGCCAGCAGTAGCCGGGACAGCAATGGCTACACCTTC CASSSRDSNGYTF
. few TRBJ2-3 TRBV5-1 TGCGCCAGCAGCTCCTCAGATACGCAGTATTTT CASSSSDTQYF
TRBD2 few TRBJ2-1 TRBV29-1 TGCAGCGTCGCCGGAGCGGGAGGCAAGAATGAGCAGTTCTTC CSVAGAGGKNEQFF
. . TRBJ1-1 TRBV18 TGTGCCAGCTCCCCAGGGTACGAAGCTTTCTTT CASSPGYEAFF
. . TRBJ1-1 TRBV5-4 TGTGCCAGCAGTTCCGGTATGAACACTGAAGCTTTCTTT CASSSGMNTEAFF
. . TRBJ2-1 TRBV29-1 TGCAGCGGGCGGGGGCCCACCGGCGGTGAGCAGTTCTTC CSGRGPTGGEQFF
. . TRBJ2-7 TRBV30 TGTGCCTGGGACCTTCTTGGGGTCAAAGACGAGCAGTACTTC CAWDLLGVKDEQYF
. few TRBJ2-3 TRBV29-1 TGCAGCGTTTGCCGGCCGTTAAGCACAGATACGCAGTATTTT CSVCRPLSTDTQYF
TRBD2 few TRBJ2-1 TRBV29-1 TGCAGCGTTGAGACCAGGGCGGGGGGCTCCTACAATGAGCAGTTCTTC CSVETRAGGSYNEQFF
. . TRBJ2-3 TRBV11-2 TGTGCCAGCAGCTTAAAGGGTTCCGCAGATACGCAGTATTTT CASSLKGSADTQYF
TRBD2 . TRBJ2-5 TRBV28 TGTGCCAGCAGTTTAGGCGGGAGCGTGACCCAGTACTTC CASSLGGSVTQYF
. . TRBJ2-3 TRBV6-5 TGTGCCAGCAGAACCCCGGGGGTGAAAGATACGCAGTATTTT CASRTPGVKDTQYF
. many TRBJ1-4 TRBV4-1 TGCGCCAGCAGCCAAGATCGAGGGGCCGATGAAAAACTGTTTTTT CASSQDRGADEKLFF
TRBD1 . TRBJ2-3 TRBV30 TGTGCCTGGGTCACGGGGACAGGATCTTCAGGTACGCAGTATTTT CAWVTGTGSSGTQYF
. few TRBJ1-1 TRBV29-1 TGCAGCGCCATGGTAGGGGGAAGCACTGAAGCTTTCTTT CSAMVGGSTEAFF
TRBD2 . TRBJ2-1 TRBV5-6 TGTGCCAGCAGCTTGTTACCTAGCGGCGCCTACAATGAGCAGTTCTTC CASSLLPSGAYNEQFF
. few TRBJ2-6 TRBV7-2 TGTGCCAGCAGCTTAGTTTCAGGGGCCAACGTCCTGACTTTC CASSLVSGANVLTF
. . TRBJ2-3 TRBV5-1 TGCGCCAGCAGTCAACTGGGGAACACAGATACGCAGTATTTT CASSQLGNTDTQYF